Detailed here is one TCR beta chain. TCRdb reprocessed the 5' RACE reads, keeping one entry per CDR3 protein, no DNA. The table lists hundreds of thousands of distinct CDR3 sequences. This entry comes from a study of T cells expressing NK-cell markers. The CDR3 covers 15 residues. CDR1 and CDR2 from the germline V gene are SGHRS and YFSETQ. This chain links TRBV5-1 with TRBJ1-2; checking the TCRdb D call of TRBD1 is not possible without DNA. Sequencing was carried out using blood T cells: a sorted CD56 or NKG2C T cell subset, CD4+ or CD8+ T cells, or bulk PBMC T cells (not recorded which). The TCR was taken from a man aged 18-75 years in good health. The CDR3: CASSPGDREYYGYTF.